This T cell receptor (beta chain) was profiled in a study of T cell responses to AZD1222 COVID-19 vaccine. The overall study: Pooled samples include second doses given at about 4 or 12 weeks.

Libraries were prepared by immunoSEQ multiplex PCR; TCRdb keeps only in-frame clonotypes and omits some of them. The sample lists about 180,000 clones; roughly nine tenths were seen once. This specimen was peripheral blood, taken on day 0 of AZD1222 vaccination. The sequence came from an adult in good health.

The CDR3 loop is CASSQEGLAKNIQYF. The CDR3 nucleotides read TGTGCCAGCTCACAAGAGGGACTAGCCAAAAACATTCAGTACTTC. The chain recombines TRBV18 with TRBJ2-4, with D tentatively TRBD2 (6 bases). Germline-derived CDR1 and CDR2 are KGHSH and LQKENI. This CDR3 spans 15 amino acids. Trimming cost V 4 bases and J 0 bases, with 10 bases left between them.